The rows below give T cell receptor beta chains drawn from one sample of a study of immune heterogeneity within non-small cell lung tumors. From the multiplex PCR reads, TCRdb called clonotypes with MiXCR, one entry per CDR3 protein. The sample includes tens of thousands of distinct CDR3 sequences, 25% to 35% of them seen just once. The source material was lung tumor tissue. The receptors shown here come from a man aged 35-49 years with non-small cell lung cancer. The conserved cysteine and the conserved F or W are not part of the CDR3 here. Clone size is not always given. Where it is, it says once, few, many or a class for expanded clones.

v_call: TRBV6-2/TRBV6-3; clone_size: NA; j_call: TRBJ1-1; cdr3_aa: ASNTGYTEAF
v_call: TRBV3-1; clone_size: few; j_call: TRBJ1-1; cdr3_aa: ASSPLIGHRGTEAF
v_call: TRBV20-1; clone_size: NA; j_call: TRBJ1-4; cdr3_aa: SAQGFGSYEKLF
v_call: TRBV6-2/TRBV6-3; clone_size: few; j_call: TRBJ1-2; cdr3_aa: ASALEGGNYGYT
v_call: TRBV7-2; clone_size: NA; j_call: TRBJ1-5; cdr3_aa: DSSLAQPQH
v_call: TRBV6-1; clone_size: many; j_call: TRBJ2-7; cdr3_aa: ASASSGIYEQY
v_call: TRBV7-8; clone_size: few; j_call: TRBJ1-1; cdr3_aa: ASSLDGGMNTEAF
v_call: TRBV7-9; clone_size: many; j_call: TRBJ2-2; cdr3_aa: ASSYWGSGTGELF
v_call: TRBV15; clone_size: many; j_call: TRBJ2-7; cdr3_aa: ATSREDGRLALLKGPYEQY
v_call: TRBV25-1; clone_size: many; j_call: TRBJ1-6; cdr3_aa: ASSSMGQGITSPLH
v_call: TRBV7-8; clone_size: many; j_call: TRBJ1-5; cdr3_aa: ASSGRTGFSNQPQH
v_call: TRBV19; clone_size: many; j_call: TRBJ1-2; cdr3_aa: ASSPIAPPNYGYT
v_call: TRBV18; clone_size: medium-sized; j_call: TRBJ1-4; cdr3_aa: ASSPWGTSNEKLF
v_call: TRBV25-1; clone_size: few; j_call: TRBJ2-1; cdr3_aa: ASSEYWNNEQF
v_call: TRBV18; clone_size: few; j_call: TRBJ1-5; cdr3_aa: ASSAPDRGFSNQPQH
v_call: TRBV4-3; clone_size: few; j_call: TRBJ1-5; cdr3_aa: ASSQDWGRINQPQH
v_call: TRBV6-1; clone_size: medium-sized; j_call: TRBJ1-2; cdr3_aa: ASSFHTDYGYT
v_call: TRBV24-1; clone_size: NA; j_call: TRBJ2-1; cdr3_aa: ATSDPRTAVGEQF
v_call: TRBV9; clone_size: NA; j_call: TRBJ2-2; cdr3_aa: ASSPRTSTYTGELF
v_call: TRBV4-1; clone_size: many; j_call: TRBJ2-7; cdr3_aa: ASSQGLGPSSYEQY
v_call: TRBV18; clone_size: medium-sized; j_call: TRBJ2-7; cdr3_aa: ASSPRAGDDEQY
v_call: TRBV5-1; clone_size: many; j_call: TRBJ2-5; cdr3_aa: ASSSRPQETQY
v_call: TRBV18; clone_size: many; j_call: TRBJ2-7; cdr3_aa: ATRGRAYEQY
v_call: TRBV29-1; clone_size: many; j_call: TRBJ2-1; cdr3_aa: SVEDISGGYNEQF
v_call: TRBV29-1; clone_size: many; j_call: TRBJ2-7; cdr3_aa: SVVTGAYEQY
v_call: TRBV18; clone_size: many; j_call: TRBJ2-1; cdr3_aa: ASSPGAYEQF
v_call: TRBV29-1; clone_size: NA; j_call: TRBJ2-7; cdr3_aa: SGLGHGVGEQY
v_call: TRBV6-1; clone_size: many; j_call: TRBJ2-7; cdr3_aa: ATGTQPHAYEQY
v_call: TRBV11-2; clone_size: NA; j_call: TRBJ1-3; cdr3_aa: ASRPGGGGNTIY
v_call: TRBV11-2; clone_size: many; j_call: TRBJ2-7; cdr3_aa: ASSHLGGRLYEQY
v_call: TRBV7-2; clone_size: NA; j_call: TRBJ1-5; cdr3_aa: AISLMGGVGGNQPQH
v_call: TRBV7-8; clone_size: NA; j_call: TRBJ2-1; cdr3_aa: ASSLAKTWGAHNEQF
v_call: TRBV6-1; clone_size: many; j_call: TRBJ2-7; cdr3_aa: ASSKETDWISSYEQY
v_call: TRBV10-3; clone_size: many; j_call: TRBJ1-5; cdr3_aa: ATDRGHNQPQH
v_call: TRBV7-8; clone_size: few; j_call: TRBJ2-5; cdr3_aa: ASSLLAGVGETQY
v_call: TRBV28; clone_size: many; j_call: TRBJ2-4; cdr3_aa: ASSRVENLAKNIQY
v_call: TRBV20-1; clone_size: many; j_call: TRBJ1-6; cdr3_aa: SARDGGPNSPLH
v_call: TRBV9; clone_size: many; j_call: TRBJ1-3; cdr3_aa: ASSVAIGAGNTIY
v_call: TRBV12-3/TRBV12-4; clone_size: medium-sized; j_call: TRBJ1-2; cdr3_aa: ASSRDRGTGYT
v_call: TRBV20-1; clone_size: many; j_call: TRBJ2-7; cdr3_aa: SASPGAWGEQY
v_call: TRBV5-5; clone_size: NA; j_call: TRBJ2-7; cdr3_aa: ASSWTASYEQY
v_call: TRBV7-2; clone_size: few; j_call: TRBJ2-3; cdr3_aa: ASSLSVADTQY
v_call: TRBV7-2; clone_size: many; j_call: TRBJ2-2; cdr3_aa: ASSPKRESGELF
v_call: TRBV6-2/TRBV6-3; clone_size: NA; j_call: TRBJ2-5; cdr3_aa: ASSYAPSGVWGDETQY